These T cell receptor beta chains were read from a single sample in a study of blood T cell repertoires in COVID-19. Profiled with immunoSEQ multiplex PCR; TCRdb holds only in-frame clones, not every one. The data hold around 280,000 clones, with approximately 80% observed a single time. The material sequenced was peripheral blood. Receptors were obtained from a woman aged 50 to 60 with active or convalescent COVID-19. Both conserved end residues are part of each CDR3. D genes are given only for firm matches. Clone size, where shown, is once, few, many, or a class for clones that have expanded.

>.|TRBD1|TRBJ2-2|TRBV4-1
TGCGCCAGCAGCCCTTGGACAGGGACGGCGAACACCGGGGAGCTGTTTTTT
CASSPWTGTANTGELFF
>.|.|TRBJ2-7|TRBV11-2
TGTGCCAGCAGCTTAGATCGGCTAGCCGTTGGCTACGAGCAGTACTTC
CASSLDRLAVGYEQYF
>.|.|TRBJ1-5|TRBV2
TGTGCCAGCAGTGCGTGGGGAGGCAATCAGCCCCAGCATTTT
CASSAWGGNQPQHF
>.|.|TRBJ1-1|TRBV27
TGTGCCAGCAGTTTATTAGTCGGTGTCGGGAACACTGAAGCTTTCTTT
CASSLLVGVGNTEAFF
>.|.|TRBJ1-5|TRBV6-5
TGTGCCAGCAGACTTGACGGGTCTAGCAATCAGCCCCAGCATTTT
CASRLDGSSNQPQHF
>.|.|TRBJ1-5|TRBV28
TGTGCCAGCAGTTTTCTCAGCTTGGGCCTGGGCAATCAGCCCCAGCATTTT
CASSFLSLGLGNQPQHF
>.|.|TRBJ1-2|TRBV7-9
TGTGCCAGCAGCGCCTCCCTCAGGGGCCGGGGCTACACCTTC
CASSASLRGRGYTF
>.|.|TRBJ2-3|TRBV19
TGTGCCAGTCAGGGTTGGGGTACAGATACGCAGTATTTT
CASQGWGTDTQYF
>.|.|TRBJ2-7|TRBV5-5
TGTGCCAGCAGCTTGGCGGGAGTCGCAGGGTACGAGCAGTACTTC
CASSLAGVAGYEQYF
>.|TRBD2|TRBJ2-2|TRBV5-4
TGTGCCAGCAGCGCGGGACTAGGGTATTCCGGGGAGCTGTTTTTT
CASSAGLGYSGELFF
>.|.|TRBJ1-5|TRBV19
TGTGCCAGTAGTATAGGAGAGACAGCCACCCGGGCGGGCAATCAGCCCCAGCATTTT
CASSIGETATRAGNQPQHF
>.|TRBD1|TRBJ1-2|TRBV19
TGTGCCAGTACCACAGACAGGGGAGGAGGCTACACCTTC
CASTTDRGGGYTF
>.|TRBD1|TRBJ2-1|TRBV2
TGTGCCAGCAGTGGGACAGGGAGCAATGAGCAGTTCTTC
CASSGTGSNEQFF
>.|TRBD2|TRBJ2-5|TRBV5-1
TGCGCCAGCAGCTTGGGGCTAGCGGGAGTAGTGGAGACCCAGTACTTC
CASSLGLAGVVETQYF
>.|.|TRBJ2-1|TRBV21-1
TGTGCCAGCAGCAGTGGAGGCGGGGGTACCTACAATGAGCAGTTCTTC
CASSSGGGGTYNEQFF
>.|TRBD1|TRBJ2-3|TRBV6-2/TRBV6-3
TGTGCCAGCAGCCGCGAACAGGGGATCACAGATACGCAGTATTTT
CASSREQGITDTQYF
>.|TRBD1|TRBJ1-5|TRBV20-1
TGCAGTGCTAGTGTCTCAGGGGGGCGAGGGAGCAATCAGCCCCAGCATTTT
CSASVSGGRGSNQPQHF
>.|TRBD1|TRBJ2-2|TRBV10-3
TGTGCCATCAGTGAGGCGGGGGGACAGGGGGCCGTCGGGGAGCTGTTTTTT
CAISEAGGQGAVGELFF
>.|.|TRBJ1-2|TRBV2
TGTGCCAGCAGTGAAACAGGGCCTGGTGGCTACACCTTC
CASSETGPGGYTF
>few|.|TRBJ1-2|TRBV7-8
TGTGCCAGCAGCTCCCTCGGGGGACGGTTGTATGGCTACACCTTC
CASSSLGGRLYGYTF
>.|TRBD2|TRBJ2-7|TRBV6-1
TGTGCCAGCAGTGAAGCTAGCGGGAGGGCCGGATACGAGCAGTACTTC
CASSEASGRAGYEQYF
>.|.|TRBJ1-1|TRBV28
TGTGCCGCAGGAGGGCACACTGAAGCTTTCTTT
CAAGGHTEAFF
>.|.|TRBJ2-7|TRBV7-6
TGTGCCAGCAGCTTATCGGACAGTTTCTCCTACGAGCAGTACTTC
CASSLSDSFSYEQYF
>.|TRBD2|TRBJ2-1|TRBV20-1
TGCAGTGCTAGTCTCCAGCGGGAGAATGAGCAGTTCTTC
CSASLQRENEQFF
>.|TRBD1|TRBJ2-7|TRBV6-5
TGTGCCAGCACGACCAGGGGGCAGGGCGAGCAGTACTTC
CASTTRGQGEQYF
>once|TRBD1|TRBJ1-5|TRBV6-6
TGTGCCAGCAGTGCGACAGGGGTTGGCAATCAGCCCCAGCATTTT
CASSATGVGNQPQHF
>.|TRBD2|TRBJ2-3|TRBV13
TGTGCCAGCAGCCGCAGGGGAGTAGCGGGAGGGCTAACAGATACGCAGTATTTT
CASSRRGVAGGLTDTQYF
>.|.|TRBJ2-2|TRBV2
TGTGCCAGCAGTGAAGGCTATTCGGCGGAGGGTCTCTCGAACACCGGGGAGCTGTTTTTT
CASSEGYSAEGLSNTGELFF
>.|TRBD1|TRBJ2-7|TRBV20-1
TGCAGTGTTGGTCCCAGGGGGGAGCAGTACTTC
CSVGPRGEQYF
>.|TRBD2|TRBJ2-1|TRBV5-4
TGTGCCAGCAGCTGGAGGATATCTAGCGGCTCCTACAATGAGCAGTTCTTC
CASSWRISSGSYNEQFF
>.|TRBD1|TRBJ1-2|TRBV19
TGTGCCAGTAGTAGTACAGGGGGGACTTATGGCTACACCTTC
CASSSTGGTYGYTF